This TCR beta chain came from a study of T cells after posttransplantation cyclophosphamide. Study findings and constraints: Recipient CMV seropositivity and CMV reactivation strongly tracked TRB clonality. Blood and skin or GI T cell repertoires showed limited TRB overlap. Later blood repertoires were often dominated by clones from the donor CD8+ memory compartment.

Details on this clone: The target antigen is unknown.

The protocol was immunoSEQ multiplex PCR, while the TCRdb copy is restricted to in-frame clones and leaves out a portion. The sample carries some 47,000 clones, about 82% recorded once. Germline values: CDR1 SGHDN, CDR2 FVKESK. V shed 2 bases, J shed 3 bases, and the junction held 4 bases outside the gene matches. This CDR3 region has 16 residues. The sequencing input was PBMCs. The source of this sequence is a man aged 25-45 years with a blood cancer, CMV-positive, and with a related stem cell donor. The genes are TRBV14 and TRBJ2-1, with TRBD2 identical over 10 bases. CDR3 DNA sequence: TGTGCCAGCAGCCAACTTGGACTAGCGGACTACAATGAGCAGTTCTTC. Protein: CASSQLGLADYNEQFF. Variable domain in full (rest from reference TRBV14 and TRBJ2-1): EAGVTQFPSHSVIEKGQTVTLRCDPISGHDNLYWYRRVMGKEIKFLLHFVKESKQDESGMPNNRFLAERTGGTYSTLKVQPAELEDSGVYFCASSQLGLADYNEQFFGPGTRLTVL.